A selection of T cell receptor beta chains follows, all from one sample in a study of control samples from healthy donors and cancer patients. Using immunoSEQ multiplex PCR, the repertoire was profiled, and TCRdb retains in-frame clones only, with some absent. Here the sample spans 60,000 to 85,000 clones, around 92% being singletons. Material: blood. The source is a woman aged 60-70 years in good health. Each CDR3 is given with its conserved first and last residue. A D gene is named only where the DNA matches it firmly. Expanded clones are given a class, and other clones once, few, many or no size at all.

v_gene	abundance	d_gene	len	j_gene	CDR3aa	CDR3nt
TRBV7-8	.	.	13	TRBJ2-7	CASTDFTAGEQYF	TGTGCCAGCACCGATTTCACAGCGGGCGAGCAGTACTTC
TRBV4-1	.	TRBD2	15	TRBJ2-1	CASGRTSGSGYEQFF	TGCGCCAGCGGGAGGACTAGCGGGAGTGGTTATGAGCAGTTCTTC
TRBV6-5	.	TRBD1	15	TRBJ2-2	CASSRQGLSVGELFF	TGTGCCAGCAGTCGACAGGGGTTGAGTGTCGGGGAGCTGTTTTTT
TRBV5-6	.	.	14	TRBJ2-5	CASSSDSKGETQYF	TGTGCCAGCAGCTCGGACTCCAAGGGCGAGACCCAGTACTTC
TRBV28	.	.	16	TRBJ2-7	CASSLTHEGRRYEQYF	TGTGCCAGCAGTCTGACGCACGAGGGAAGAAGATACGAGCAGTACTTC
TRBV10-2	.	TRBD2	14	TRBJ2-2	CASVGREGTGELFF	TGCGCCAGCGTGGGGCGGGAGGGCACCGGGGAGCTGTTTTTT
TRBV10-3	.	.	17	TRBJ1-1	CAISESVSGRENSEAFF	TGTGCCATCAGTGAGTCAGTTTCCGGCAGGGAGAACTCTGAAGCTTTCTTT
TRBV19	.	TRBD1	15	TRBJ2-7	CASSLSGTGTYEQYF	TGTGCCAGTAGTCTATCCGGGACAGGGACCTACGAGCAGTACTTC
TRBV18	.	TRBD1	16	TRBJ2-1	CASSRPPGQAMGEQFF	TGTGCCAGCTCTCGCCCTCCGGGACAGGCCATGGGAGAGCAGTTCTTC
TRBV11-2	.	.	12	TRBJ1-2	CASSRTEYGYTF	TGTGCCAGCAGCAGGACCGAGTATGGCTACACCTTC
TRBV7-6	.	.	14	TRBJ1-1	CASSSQPVDTEAFF	TGTGCCAGCAGCTCACAGCCCGTGGACACTGAAGCTTTCTTT
TRBV28	.	.	15	TRBJ2-1	CASSYASRNNNEQFF	TGTGCCAGCAGTTACGCCAGCCGTAATAACAATGAGCAGTTCTTC
TRBV6-6	few	.	15	TRBJ2-1	CASSYGVRSGDEQFF	TGTGCCAGCAGTTACGGGGTTAGATCTGGCGATGAGCAGTTCTTC
TRBV19	.	TRBD2	15	TRBJ2-3	CASADGASGGHTQYF	TGTGCCAGTGCGGATGGGGCTAGCGGGGGTCATACGCAGTATTTT
TRBV7-2	.	TRBD1	17	TRBJ1-1	CASSFGRQGALNTEAFF	TGTGCCAGCAGCTTTGGACGGCAGGGGGCTTTGAACACTGAAGCTTTCTTT
TRBV6-5	.	TRBD2	15	TRBJ2-1	CAGQPGTSAYNEQFF	TGTGCCGGACAACCCGGGACTAGCGCTTACAATGAGCAGTTCTTC
TRBV27	.	.	13	TRBJ1-5	CASRFGQNQPQHF	TGTGCCAGCAGATTTGGACAGAATCAGCCCCAGCATTTT
TRBV30	.	TRBD1	15	TRBJ2-3	CAWSVGGRVTDTQYF	TGTGCCTGGAGTGTAGGGGGCAGGGTCACAGATACGCAGTATTTT
TRBV18	.	.	15	TRBJ1-2	CASSPAMGGDYGYTF	TGTGCCAGCTCACCCGCTATGGGGGGCGACTATGGCTACACCTTC
TRBV20-1	.	.	13	TRBJ2-2	CSASVLNTGELFF	TGCAGTGCTAGTGTGCTTAACACCGGGGAGCTGTTTTTT
TRBV15	.	TRBD2	15	TRBJ2-2	CATSSSGRNTGELFF	TGTGCCACCAGCAGTAGCGGGAGGAACACCGGGGAGCTGTTTTTT
TRBV5-1	.	TRBD1	14	TRBJ1-2	CASSPQQGSRGYTF	TGCGCCAGCAGCCCACAACAGGGGTCAAGAGGCTACACCTTC
TRBV30	.	.	12	TRBJ1-1	CAWINRGGYSFF	TGTGCCTGGATCAATAGGGGGGGGTATTCCTTCTTT
TRBV28	.	.	15	TRBJ1-5	CASSTAGVRGQPQHF	TGTGCCAGCAGTACCGCAGGGGTACGAGGCCAGCCCCAGCATTTT
TRBV19	.	TRBD1	18	TRBJ1-5	CASSIGNRGHSYNQPQHF	TGTGCCAGTAGTATCGGTAACAGGGGTCACTCTTATAATCAGCCCCAGCATTTT
TRBV25-1	few	TRBD1	15	TRBJ1-4	CASSEFRGQSEKLFF	TGTGCCAGCAGTGAATTTAGGGGGCAGAGTGAAAAACTGTTTTTT
TRBV19	.	TRBD2	16	TRBJ2-1	CASSIDHGRAENEQFF	TGTGCCAGTAGTATAGATCACGGGAGGGCCGAAAATGAGCAGTTCTTC
TRBV6-5	.	.	13	TRBJ1-1	CASRPDSNTEAFF	TGTGCCAGCAGACCTGACAGCAACACTGAAGCTTTCTTT
TRBV6-5	.	.	13	TRBJ2-3	CASKQGNTDTQYF	TGTGCCAGTAAACAGGGAAATACAGATACGCAGTATTTT
TRBV20-1	.	.	15	TRBJ2-2	CSASITGVGTGELFF	TGCAGTGCTAGTATCACGGGAGTGGGCACCGGGGAGCTGTTTTTT
TRBV18	.	.	12	TRBJ2-5	CASSPPSETQYF	TGTGCCAGCTCACCACCGTCAGAGACCCAGTACTTC
TRBV29-1	.	.	12	TRBJ1-1	CSALKGGTEAFF	TGCAGCGCACTAAAGGGGGGGACTGAAGCTTTCTTT
TRBV6-1	.	TRBD2	15	TRBJ2-1	CASSEGTSDYNEQFF	TGTGCCAGCAGTGAAGGGACTAGCGACTACAATGAGCAGTTCTTC
TRBV15	.	.	17	TRBJ1-3	CATSRAGRAASGNTIYF	TGTGCCACCAGCAGAGCTGGTAGGGCAGCCTCTGGAAACACCATATATTTT
TRBV28	.	TRBD1	16	TRBJ1-2	CASSPGQGAPRGGYTF	TGTGCCAGCAGTCCCGGACAGGGGGCGCCTAGAGGTGGCTACACCTTC
TRBV7-6	.	TRBD2	17	TRBJ2-2	CASRGQGLAGSTGELFF	TGTGCCTCCCGTGGCCAGGGACTAGCGGGAAGCACCGGGGAGCTGTTTTTT
TRBV4-1	.	.	13	TRBJ1-6	CASSQEADSPLHF	TGCGCCAGCAGCCAAGAAGCCGATTCACCCCTCCACTTT
TRBV7-8	.	.	13	TRBJ1-4	CASSSEGVMGLFF	TGTGCCAGCAGCTCCGAGGGGGTCATGGGACTGTTTTTT
TRBV5-1	.	.	14	TRBJ2-2	CASTLISTVGELFF	TGCGCCAGCACCTTGATCTCAACTGTGGGGGAGCTGTTTTTT
TRBV4-3	.	TRBD2	15	TRBJ2-3	CASSQRLAATDTQYF	TGCGCCAGCAGCCAAAGACTAGCGGCCACAGATACGCAGTATTTT
TRBV2	.	TRBD1	15	TRBJ1-1	CASRRGQPANTEAFF	TGTGCCAGCAGGAGGGGACAGCCGGCGAACACTGAAGCTTTCTTT
TRBV28	.	TRBD1	14	TRBJ1-2	CASSFMDRGHGYTF	TGTGCCAGCAGTTTCATGGACAGGGGCCATGGCTACACCTTC
TRBV10-3	.	TRBD1	15	TRBJ1-2	CAIRSQDRGLYGYTF	TGTGCCATCCGGAGCCAGGACAGGGGGCTCTATGGCTACACCTTC
TRBV27	.	TRBD2	16	TRBJ2-1	CASRLRTSGKSNEQFF	TGTGCCAGCAGGTTGAGAACTAGCGGGAAATCCAATGAGCAGTTCTTC
TRBV20-1	.	.	11	TRBJ1-1	CSARDRTEAFF	TGCAGTGCTAGAGATCGGACTGAAGCTTTCTTT
TRBV7-3	.	.	15	TRBJ2-1	CASSLRVAPYNEQFF	TGTGCCAGCAGCTTAAGGGTCGCTCCCTACAATGAGCAGTTCTTC